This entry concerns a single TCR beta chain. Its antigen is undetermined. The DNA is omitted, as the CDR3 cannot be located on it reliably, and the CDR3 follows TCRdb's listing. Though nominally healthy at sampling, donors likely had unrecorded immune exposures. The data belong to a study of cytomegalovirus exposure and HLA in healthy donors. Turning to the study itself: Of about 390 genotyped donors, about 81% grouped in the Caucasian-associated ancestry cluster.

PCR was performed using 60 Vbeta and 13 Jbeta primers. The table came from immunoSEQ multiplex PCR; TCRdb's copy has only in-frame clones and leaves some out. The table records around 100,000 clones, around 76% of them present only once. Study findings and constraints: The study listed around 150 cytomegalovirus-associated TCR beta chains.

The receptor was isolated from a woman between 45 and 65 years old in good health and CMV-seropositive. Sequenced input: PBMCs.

The CDR3 loop reads CASSQDFGPGELSGELFF. V is TRBV4-1 and J is TRBJ2-2; TRBD1 was called by the table and not checked on the DNA. The CDR3 sequence runs 18 residues, both termini included. CDR1 and CDR2 from the germline V gene are MGHRA and YSYEKL.